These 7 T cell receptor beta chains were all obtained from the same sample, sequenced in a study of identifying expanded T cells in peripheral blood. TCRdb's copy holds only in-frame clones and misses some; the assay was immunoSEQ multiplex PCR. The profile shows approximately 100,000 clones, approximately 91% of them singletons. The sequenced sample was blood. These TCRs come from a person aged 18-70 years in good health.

The CDR3 protein is CASSRQYVTGELFF. CDR3 nucleotides: TGCGCCAGCAGCCGACAGTACGTTACCGGGGAGCTGTTTTTT. The chain has TRBV4-1 and TRBJ2-2; D is possibly TRBD1 (5 bases). The CDR3 spans 14 residues. Looked up from germline, CDR1 is MGHRA and CDR2 is YSYEKL. The V and J ends lost 4 bases and 5 bases respectively, with 11 bases between them.

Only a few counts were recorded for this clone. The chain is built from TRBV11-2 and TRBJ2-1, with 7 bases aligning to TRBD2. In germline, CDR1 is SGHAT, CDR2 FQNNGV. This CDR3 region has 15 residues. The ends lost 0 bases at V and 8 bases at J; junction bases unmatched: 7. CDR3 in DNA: TGTGCCAGCAGCTTAGAGGGAGGGCATACATATGAGCAGTTCTTC. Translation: CASSLEGGHTYEQFF.

The CDR3 is CASSKPASGLSTDTQYF. The CDR3 region has the DNA TGTGCCAGCAGCAAACCGGCTAGCGGGCTTAGCACAGATACGCAGTATTTT. This rearrangement joins TRBV21-1 to TRBJ2-3; TRBD2, the table's D call, lacks a check against the DNA. TRBV21-1 is assigned pseudogene status. The CDR3 is made up of 17 amino acids.

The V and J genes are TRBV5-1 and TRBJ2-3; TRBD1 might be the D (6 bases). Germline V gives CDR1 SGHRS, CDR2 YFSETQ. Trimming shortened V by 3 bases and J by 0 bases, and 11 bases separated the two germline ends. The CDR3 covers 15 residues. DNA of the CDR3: TGCGCCAGCAGCTACAGGGAGAGGAGCACAGATACGCAGTATTTT. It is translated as CASSYRERSTDTQYF.

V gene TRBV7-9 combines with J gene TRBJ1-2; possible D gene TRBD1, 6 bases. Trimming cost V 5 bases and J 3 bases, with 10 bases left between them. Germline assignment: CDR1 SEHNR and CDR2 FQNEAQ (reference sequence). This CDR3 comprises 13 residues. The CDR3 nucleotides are TGTGCCAGCAGCCTGACAGGCTACTATGGCTACACCTTC. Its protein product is CASSLTGYYGYTF.

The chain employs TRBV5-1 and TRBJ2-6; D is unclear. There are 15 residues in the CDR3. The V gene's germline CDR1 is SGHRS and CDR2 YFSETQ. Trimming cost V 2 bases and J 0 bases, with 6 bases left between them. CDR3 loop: CASSLLTSGANVLTF. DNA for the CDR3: TGCGCCAGCAGCTTATTAACCTCTGGGGCCAACGTCCTGACTTTC.

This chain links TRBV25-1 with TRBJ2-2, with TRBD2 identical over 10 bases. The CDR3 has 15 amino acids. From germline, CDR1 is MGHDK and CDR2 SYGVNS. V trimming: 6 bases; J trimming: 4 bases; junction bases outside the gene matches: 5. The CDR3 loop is CASRASGRITGELFF. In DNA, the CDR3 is TGTGCCAGCAGGGCTAGCGGGAGAATCACCGGGGAGCTGTTTTTT. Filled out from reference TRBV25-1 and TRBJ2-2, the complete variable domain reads EADIYQTPRYLVIGTGKKITLECSQTMGHDKMYWYQQDPGMELHLIHYSYGVNSTEKGDLSSESTVSRIRTEHFPLTLESARPSHTSQYLCASRASGRITGELFFGEGSRLTVL.